This TCR beta chain was profiled in a study of blood T cell repertoires in COVID-19. The CDR3 runs 17 residues. Germline values: CDR1 KGHDR, CDR2 SFDVKD. The V gene end was trimmed by 4 bases and the J gene end by 0 bases; junction bases not matched to a gene: 6. Using immunoSEQ multiplex PCR, the repertoire was profiled, and TCRdb retains in-frame clones only, with some absent. Seen here are 50,000 to 80,000 clones, 88% observed once, and the top ten hold over 9.5%. Participants spanned ages about 18 to 90 years and resided in about two dozen US areas. This sequence was found in a woman between 35 and 50 years old who had recovered from COVID-19. The chain uses TRBV24-1 and TRBJ1-4; TRBD1 agrees at 8 bases. Sequenced material: PBMCs or T cells enriched from blood (not recorded which). The CDR3 DNA reads TGTGCCACCAGTGACAGTGGACAGGGCGCAACTAATGAAAAACTGTTTTTT. Protein sequence: CATSDSGQGATNEKLFF.